This TCR beta chain was recorded in a study of shared clonotypes between healthy human individuals. This CDR3 region has 13 residues. The germline gives CDR1 MNHEY, CDR2 SMNVEV (reference sequence). V was pared by 3 bases and J by 6 bases, with 8 bases between. The donors, healthy adults who were HIV-negative, had experienced no recent acute infections or vaccinations. Per the original methods: Because ImmunoSEQ provided only junction sequences with no quality scores, the filtering differed. Profiling relied on immunoSEQ multiplex PCR, and the TCRdb table lists in-frame clones only, not all of them. V, J and clone size were drawn from that table, and D and trimming were deduced from the DNA. Among roughly 2.2 million clones listed, 85% to 95% were seen once.

The sample consisted of naive CD4+ T cells from PBMCs. Subset denoted: CD45RA+ positively selected. J is TRBJ2-2 and V is TRBV27; D assignment may be TRBD1 or TRBD2 (5 bases each). This TCR was sampled from a man between 18 and 35 years old in good health. Some clones in this sample may be carry-over from other donors' samples. This CDR3 reads CASSFRGPGELFF. In DNA, the CDR3 is TGTGCCAGCAGTTTTCGGGGCCCCGGGGAGCTGTTTTTT.